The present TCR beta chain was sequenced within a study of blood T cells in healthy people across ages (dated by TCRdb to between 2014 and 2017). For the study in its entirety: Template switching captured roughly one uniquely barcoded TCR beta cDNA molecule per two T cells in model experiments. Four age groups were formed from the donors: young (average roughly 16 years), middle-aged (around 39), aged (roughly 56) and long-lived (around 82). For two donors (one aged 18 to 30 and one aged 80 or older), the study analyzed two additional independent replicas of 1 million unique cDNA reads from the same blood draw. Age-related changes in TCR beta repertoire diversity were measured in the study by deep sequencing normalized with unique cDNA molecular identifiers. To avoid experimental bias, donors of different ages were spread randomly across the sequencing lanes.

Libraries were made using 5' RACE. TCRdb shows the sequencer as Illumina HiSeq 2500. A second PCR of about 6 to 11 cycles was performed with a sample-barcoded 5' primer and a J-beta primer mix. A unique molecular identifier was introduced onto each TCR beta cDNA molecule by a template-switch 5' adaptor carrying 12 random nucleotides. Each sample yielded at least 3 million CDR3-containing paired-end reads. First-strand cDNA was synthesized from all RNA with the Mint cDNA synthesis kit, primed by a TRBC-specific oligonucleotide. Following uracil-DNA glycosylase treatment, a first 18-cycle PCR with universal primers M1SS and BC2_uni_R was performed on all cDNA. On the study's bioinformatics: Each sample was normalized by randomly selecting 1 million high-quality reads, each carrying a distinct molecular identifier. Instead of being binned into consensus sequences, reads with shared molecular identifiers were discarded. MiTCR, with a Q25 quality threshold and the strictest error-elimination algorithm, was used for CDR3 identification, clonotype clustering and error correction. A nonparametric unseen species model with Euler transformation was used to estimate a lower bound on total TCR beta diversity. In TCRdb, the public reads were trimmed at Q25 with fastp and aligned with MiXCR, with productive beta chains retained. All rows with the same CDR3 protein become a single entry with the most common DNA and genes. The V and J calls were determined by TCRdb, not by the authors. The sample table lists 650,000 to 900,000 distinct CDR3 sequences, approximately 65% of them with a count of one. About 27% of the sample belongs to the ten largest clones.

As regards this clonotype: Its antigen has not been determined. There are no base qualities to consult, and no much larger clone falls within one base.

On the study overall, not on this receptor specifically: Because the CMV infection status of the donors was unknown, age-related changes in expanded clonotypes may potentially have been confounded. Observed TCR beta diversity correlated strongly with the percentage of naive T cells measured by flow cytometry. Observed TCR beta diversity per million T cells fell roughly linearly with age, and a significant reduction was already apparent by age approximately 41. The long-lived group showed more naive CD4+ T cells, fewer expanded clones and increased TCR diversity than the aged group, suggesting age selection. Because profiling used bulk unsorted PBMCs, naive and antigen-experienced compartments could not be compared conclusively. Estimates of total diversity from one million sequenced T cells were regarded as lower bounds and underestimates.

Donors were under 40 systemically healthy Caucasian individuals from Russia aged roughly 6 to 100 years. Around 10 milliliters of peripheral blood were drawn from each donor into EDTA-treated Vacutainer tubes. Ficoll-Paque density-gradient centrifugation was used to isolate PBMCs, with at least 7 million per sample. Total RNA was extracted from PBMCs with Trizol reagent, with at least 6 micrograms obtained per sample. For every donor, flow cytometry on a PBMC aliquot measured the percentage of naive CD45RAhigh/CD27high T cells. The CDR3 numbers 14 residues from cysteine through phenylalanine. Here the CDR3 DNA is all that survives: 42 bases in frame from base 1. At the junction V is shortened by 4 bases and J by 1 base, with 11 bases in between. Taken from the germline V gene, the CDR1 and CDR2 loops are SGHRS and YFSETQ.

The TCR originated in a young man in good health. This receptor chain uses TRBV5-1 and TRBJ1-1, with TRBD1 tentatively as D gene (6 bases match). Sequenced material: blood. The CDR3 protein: CASSEGHWNTEAFF. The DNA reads TGCGCCAGCAGCGAGGGACATTGGAACACTGAAGCTTTCTTT.